This TCR beta chain derives from a study of cytomegalovirus exposure and HLA in healthy donors. Study results and caveats: The classifier reportedly diagnosed cytomegalovirus status with high specificity and sensitivity. Researchers reported that three CMV-associated chains were confirmed in vitro as CMV antigen-specific. Among TCR sequences, most were rare, though some public TCRs appeared in many donors. The study put under 200 TCR beta chains on its list as cytomegalovirus-associated.

Only in-frame clones appear in the TCRdb table, and some are missing; sequencing was by immunoSEQ multiplex PCR. Of fewer than 70,000 clones listed, around 90% are singletons. This clone is deemed medium-sized. Its antigen is unidentified. The V and J ends lost 3 bases and 4 bases respectively, with 9 bases between them. The CDR3 has 14 amino acids. Germline CDR1 and CDR2: MDHEN and SYDVKM. The receptor was isolated from a man aged 18-30 years in good health and CMV-seronegative. The chain employs TRBV28 and TRBJ1-4; D uncertain. Specimen: PBMCs. CDR3 coding DNA: TGTGCCAGCAGTTTCGGAGACCTTAATGAAAAACTGTTTTTT. Protein sequence: CASSFGDLNEKLFF.